The clone carrying this T cell receptor (beta chain) was picked up a small number of times. The antigen is undetermined. Clones were read by immunoSEQ multiplex PCR, and TCRdb kept only the in-frame ones, dropping some. The sample records roughly 1,500 clones, 21% being singletons. This sample was included in a study of sequential checkpoint blockade in melanoma. The overall study: Maintenance nivolumab came after either treatment sequence. TCRbeta immunosequencing was performed on DNA from 90 to 100 pretreatment melanoma tumor samples.

As to treatment: randomized to nivolumab then ipilimumab (arm A) or the reverse (arm B). Study-level findings and limits: Pretreatment TIL clonality tracked with response in the nivolumab-first arm.

After removal of 6 bases from V and 5 bases from J, the junction contained 5 bases not matched to a gene. CDR3 length equals 14 residues. Germline V gene lookup returns CDR1 MNHGY and CDR2 SAAAGT. This TCR was recovered from a human donor with melanoma. This chain uses TRBV6-8 with TRBJ1-1, with 11 nucleotides matching TRBD1. This material consisted of tumor tissue (inferred from file names), taken from a patient given nivolumab and ipilimumab in sequence. Here the CDR3 reads CASSSGQGGTEAFF. CDR3 in DNA: TGTGCCAGCAGCTCGGGACAGGGGGGGACTGAAGCTTTCTTT.